The next 21 T cell receptor beta chains were all read from a single sample in a study of CXCR3-negative and CXCR3-positive naive CD8 T cells. TRB cDNA was prepared as libraries by UMI-labeled 5' RACE. TCRdb processed the 5' RACE reads again and assigns one entry to each CDR3 protein, with no DNA. The table lists more than 45,000 distinct CDR3 sequences. Specimen: naive CXCR3- CD8+ T cells from blood. The subset was: CD45RO-CCR7+CD27+CD95- naive CD8+ T cells lacking CXCR3 (TNR3-). These receptors were taken from a human donor in good health. Some clones in this sample may be carry-over from other donors' samples.

The CDR3 reads CASNPDRNPYGYTF. V usage is TRBV5-1 and J usage is TRBJ1-2; with no DNA, the TCRdb D assignment of TRBD1 cannot be verified. This CDR3 region has 14 residues. Germline V gene sequence: CDR1 SGHRS, CDR2 YFSETQ.

This sequence joins TRBV5-1 and TRBJ2-7; no DNA is available, so the TRBD1 call from TCRdb remains unchecked. Germline assignment: CDR1 SGHRS and CDR2 YFSETQ. The CDR3 totals 17 residues. CDR3 sequence: CASSSGTGGMQGYEQYF.

The rearrangement links TRBV4-1 to TRBJ2-7. The germline V gene has CDR1 MGHRA and CDR2 YSYEKL. The CDR3 is 13 amino acids. The CDR3 here is CASSQVKGYEQYF.

This sequence joins TRBV4-3 and TRBJ2-1; TCRdb designates TRBD1, a call that cannot be tested without DNA. The CDR3 has 14 residues. Germline lookup yields CDR1 LGHNA and CDR2 YSLEER. CDR3: CASSQDSGGNEQFF.

This chain uses TRBV25-1 with TRBJ2-7; the TRBD1 assignment by TCRdb is unverifiable without DNA. Looked up from germline, CDR1 is MGHDK and CDR2 is SYGVNS. The CDR3 covers 14 residues. The CDR3 loop is CASSRQGETYEQYF.

V usage is TRBV7-2 and J usage is TRBJ1-1. The CDR3 is made up of 13 amino acids. Germline CDR1 reads SGHTA; CDR2 reads FQGNSA. The CDR3 sequence is CASSDGSSTEAFF.

V usage is TRBV4-3 and J usage is TRBJ2-1; as DNA is missing, the TRBD2 call by TCRdb cannot be tested. CDR3 length equals 17 residues. Germline loops: CDR1 LGHNA, CDR2 YSLEER. CDR3 sequence reads: CASSQDQGRGGNNEQFF.

This chain links TRBV7-2 with TRBJ2-4; TCRdb gives TRBD2 as the D gene, but with no DNA this cannot be confirmed. Germline-derived CDR1 and CDR2 are SGHTA and FQGNSA. CDR3 length: 15 residues. This CDR3 is CASSYSGPRPNIQYF.

The rearrangement uses TRBV9 and TRBJ2-1; the D call from TCRdb, TRBD1, cannot be confirmed without DNA. The CDR3 totals 19 residues. From germline, CDR1 is SGDLS and CDR2 YYNGEE. CDR3 sequence: CASSVAIRDRNYPGYEQFF.

The gene calls are TRBV27 and TRBJ2-1; the D gene TCRdb calls, TRBD2, cannot be checked with no DNA. CDR3 length equals 15 residues. Looked up from germline, CDR1 is MNHEY and CDR2 is SMNVEV (reference sequence). This CDR3 is CASRRGLAVYNEQFF.

The chain combines TRBV7-2 with TRBJ2-3. This CDR3 is built from 15 residues. CDR1 SGHTA and CDR2 FQGNSA come from the germline V gene. The CDR3 region is CASSRTDNRVDTQYF.

The chain's CDR3 is CASSQKQGIQETQYF. The chain recombines TRBV7-9 with TRBJ2-5; without DNA, the TCRdb call of TRBD1 cannot be checked. This CDR3 spans 15 amino acids. Germline values: CDR1 SEHNR, CDR2 FQNEAQ (reference sequence).

V gene TRBV5-1 combines with J gene TRBJ1-5; absent DNA, TCRdb's TRBD1 call cannot be checked. This CDR3 is 15 amino acids long. The germline CDR1 and CDR2 sequences are SGHRS and YFSETQ. This chain's CDR3 is CASSLGEGARQPQHF.

The chain employs TRBV28 and TRBJ2-7; TCRdb calls TRBD2, which cannot be checked without DNA. This CDR3 has 15 residues. Germline V gene data show CDR1 as MDHEN and CDR2 as SYDVKM. CDR3: CASSHPRDSGYEQYF.

The chain carries TRBV19 and TRBJ1-2; TCRdb outputs TRBD1, but without DNA this stays unchecked. CDR1 and CDR2 from the germline V gene are LNHDA and SQIVND (reference sequence). This CDR3 has 14 amino acids. The CDR3 loop is CASSIDVRDYGYTF.

The chain's CDR3 is CASSLVGPYEQYF. J is TRBJ2-7 and V is TRBV12-3 or TRBV12-4; TCRdb calls TRBD1, which cannot be checked without DNA. CDR3 length: 13 amino acids.

The chain couples TRBV19 to TRBJ1-2. CDR3 length equals 15 residues. The V gene's germline CDR1 is LNHDA and CDR2 SQIVND (reference sequence). CDR3 loop: CASSATRTPNYGYTF.

The chain recombines TRBV29-1 with TRBJ1-1; absent DNA, TCRdb's TRBD1 call cannot be checked. This CDR3 region has 12 residues. Germline assignment: CDR1 SQVTM and CDR2 ANQGSEA. CDR3: CSVDGGNTEAFF.

J is TRBJ2-7 and V is TRBV27; TCRdb lists TRBD2, though no DNA is available to test this call. From germline, CDR1 is MNHEY and CDR2 SMNVEV (reference sequence). The CDR3 has 14 amino acids. The CDR3 loop reads CASSLDSGNYEQYF.

The chain uses TRBV5-1 and TRBJ2-1; lacking DNA, the TRBD2 call made by TCRdb goes unchecked. In germline, CDR1 is SGHRS, CDR2 YFSETQ. The CDR3 totals 16 residues. This CDR3 reads CASTRTSGGFYNEQFF.

This chain joins TRBV2 and TRBJ2-1; TCRdb gives TRBD2 as the D gene, but with no DNA this cannot be confirmed. From germline, CDR1 is SNHLY and CDR2 FYNNEI. CDR3 length: 15 amino acids. Here the CDR3 reads CASSGALGSYNEQFF.